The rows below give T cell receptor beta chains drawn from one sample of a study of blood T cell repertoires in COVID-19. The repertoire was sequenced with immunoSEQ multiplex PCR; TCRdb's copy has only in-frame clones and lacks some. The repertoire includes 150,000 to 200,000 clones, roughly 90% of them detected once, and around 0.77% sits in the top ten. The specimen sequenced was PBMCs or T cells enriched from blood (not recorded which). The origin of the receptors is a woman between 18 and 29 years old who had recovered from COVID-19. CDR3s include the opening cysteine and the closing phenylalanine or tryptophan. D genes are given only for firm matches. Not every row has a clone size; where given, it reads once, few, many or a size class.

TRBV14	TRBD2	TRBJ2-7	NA	TGTGCCAGCAGCTATTCCCCACTAGCGCCTGAGCAGTACTTC	CASSYSPLAPEQYF
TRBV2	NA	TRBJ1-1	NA	TGTGCCAGCAGCAACAGCGAAGCTTTCTTT	CASSNSEAFF
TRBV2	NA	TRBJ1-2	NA	TGTGCCAGCAGTGAAACATTAAACTATGGCTACACCTTC	CASSETLNYGYTF
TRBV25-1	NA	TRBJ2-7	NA	TGTGCCAGCAGTGATGGACAGAAATACGAGCAGTACTTC	CASSDGQKYEQYF
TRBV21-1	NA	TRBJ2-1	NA	TGTGCCAGCAGCAACGACAGACACAATGAGCAGTTCTTC	CASSNDRHNEQFF
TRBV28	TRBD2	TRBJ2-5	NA	TGTGCCAGCAGTTTTAGGGCTAGCGGGAGGATCAAAGAGACCCAGTACTTC	CASSFRASGRIKETQYF
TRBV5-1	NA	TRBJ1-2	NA	TGCGCCAGCAGCGTTGACATTGGTTACTATGGCTACACCTTC	CASSVDIGYYGYTF
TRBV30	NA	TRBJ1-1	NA	TGTGCCTCGATCGCAGGGACTGAAGCTTTCTTT	CASIAGTEAFF
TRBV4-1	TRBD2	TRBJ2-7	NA	TGCGCCAGCAGCTTGATCATCGGGACTAGGACCTACGAGCAGTACTTC	CASSLIIGTRTYEQYF
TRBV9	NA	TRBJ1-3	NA	TGTGCCAGCAGCGTGACCCTGGGAGCTGGAAACACCATATATTTT	CASSVTLGAGNTIYF
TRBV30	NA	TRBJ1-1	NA	TGTGCCTGGAGTTCGCGGACAGTTGAAGCTTTCTTT	CAWSSRTVEAFF
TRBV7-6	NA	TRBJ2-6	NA	TGTGCCAGCAGCTTAGTGGTCGCGGCTGGGGCCAACGTCCTGACTTTC	CASSLVVAAGANVLTF
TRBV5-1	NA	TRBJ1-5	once	TGCGCCAGCGCTCTTTACGAACTCCGGGACATTGGGAATCAGCCCCAGCATTTT	CASALYELRDIGNQPQHF
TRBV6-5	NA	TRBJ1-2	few	TGTGCCAGCAGTTCAGGGGCGGGAGGCTATGGCTACACCTTC	CASSSGAGGYGYTF
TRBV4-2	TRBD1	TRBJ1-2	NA	TGTGCCAGCAGCCAAGAAGGAGGGGGCGACTATGGCTACACCTTC	CASSQEGGGDYGYTF
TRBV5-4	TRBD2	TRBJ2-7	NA	TGTGCCAGCAGCCCGAGCGGGAAGAGCTCCTACGAGCAGTACTTC	CASSPSGKSSYEQYF
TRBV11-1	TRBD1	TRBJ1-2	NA	TGTGCCAGCAGCCGAGGGGACAGCTATGGCTACACCTTC	CASSRGDSYGYTF
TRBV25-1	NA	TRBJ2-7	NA	TGTGCCAGCAGTGACCCCGGTCGGTACGAGCAGTACTTC	CASSDPGRYEQYF
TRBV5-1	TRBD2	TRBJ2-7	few	TGCGCCAGCAGCTTATTTACTAGCGGGAGCGGAGAGCAGTACTTC	CASSLFTSGSGEQYF
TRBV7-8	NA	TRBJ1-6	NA	TGTGCCAGCAGCCCATATAATTCACCCCTCCACTTT	CASSPYNSPLHF
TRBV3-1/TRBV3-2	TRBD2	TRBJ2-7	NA	TGTGCCAGCAGCCAATCCTCGGGGGGACAGTACTTC	CASSQSSGGQYF
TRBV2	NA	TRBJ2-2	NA	TGTGCCAGCAGTACCGAGATAACCGGGGAGCTGTTTTTT	CASSTEITGELFF
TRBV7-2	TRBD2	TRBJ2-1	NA	TGTGCCAGCATGGAGACTAGCGTCGATGAGCAGTTCTTC	CASMETSVDEQFF
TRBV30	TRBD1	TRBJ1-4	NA	TGTGCCTGCCCGGGACAGGGTGAAAAACTGTTTTTT	CACPGQGEKLFF
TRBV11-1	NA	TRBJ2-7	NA	TGTGCCAGCAGCCCCCGTGCGGGCTACGAGCAGTACTTC	CASSPRAGYEQYF
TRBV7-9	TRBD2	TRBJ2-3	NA	TGTGCCAGCAGCTTAGGGCTAGCGGCCACAGATACGCAGTATTTT	CASSLGLAATDTQYF
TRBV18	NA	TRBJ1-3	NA	TGTGCCAGCTCACCCCTTGGGAGGGGTTCTGGAAACACCATATATTTT	CASSPLGRGSGNTIYF
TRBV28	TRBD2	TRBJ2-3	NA	TGTGCCAGCAGATCACCCAGGACTAGCGGGAGGGCCGGGGCAGATACGCAGTATTTT	CASRSPRTSGRAGADTQYF
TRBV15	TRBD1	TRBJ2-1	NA	TGTGCCACCAGCAGCGGACAGGGGGAATACAATGAGCAGTTCTTC	CATSSGQGEYNEQFF
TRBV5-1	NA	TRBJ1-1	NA	TGCGCCAGCAGCTTGGCGAGCACGAACACTGAAGCTTTCTTT	CASSLASTNTEAFF
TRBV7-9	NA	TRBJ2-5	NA	TGTGCCAGCAGCTCCCACGGTCTAGCCGGGGAGACCCAGTACTTC	CASSSHGLAGETQYF
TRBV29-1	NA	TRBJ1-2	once	TGCAGCGTTGGGGGCAGGAACTATGGCTACACCTTC	CSVGGRNYGYTF
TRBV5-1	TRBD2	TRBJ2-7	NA	TGCGCCAGCAGCTTGGCTGGGGGCGGGAGGGCCAACCACGAGCAGTACTTC	CASSLAGGGRANHEQYF
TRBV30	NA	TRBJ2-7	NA	TGTGCCTTCACGGGACCCTCAGGGGCCTCCTACGAGCAGTACTTC	CAFTGPSGASYEQYF
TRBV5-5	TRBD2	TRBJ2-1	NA	TGTGCCAGCAGCTTGGGCGGGAGCATGAATGAGCAGTTCTTC	CASSLGGSMNEQFF
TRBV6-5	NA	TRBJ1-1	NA	TGTGCCAGCAGTTACTCGATACGGGGGGTCGGTGAAGCTTTCTTT	CASSYSIRGVGEAFF
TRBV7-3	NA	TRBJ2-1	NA	TGTGCCAGCAGCTTAAAGGGAGGGGACAGGACCAATGAGCAGTTCTTC	CASSLKGGDRTNEQFF
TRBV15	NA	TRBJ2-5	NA	TGTGCCACCAGCGTCCCAGACCAAGAGACCCAGTACTTC	CATSVPDQETQYF
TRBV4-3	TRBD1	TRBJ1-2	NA	TGCGCCAGCAGCCGGGGACAGACTAACTATGGCTACACCTTC	CASSRGQTNYGYTF
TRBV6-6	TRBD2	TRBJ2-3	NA	TGTGCCAGCAGTTACTCCGCTAGCGGTTATGCAGATACGCAGTATTTT	CASSYSASGYADTQYF
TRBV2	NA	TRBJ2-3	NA	TGTGCCAGCAGTGGGATGCAGGGCACAGATACGCAGTATTTT	CASSGMQGTDTQYF
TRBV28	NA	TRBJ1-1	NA	TGTGCCAGCAGTTACTACCGGCGGACTGAAGCTTTCTTT	CASSYYRRTEAFF
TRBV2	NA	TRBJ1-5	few	TGTGCCAGCAGTAGTCCCCGAGGGGGACAGCCCCAGCATTTT	CASSSPRGGQPQHF
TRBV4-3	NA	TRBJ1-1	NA	TGCGCCAGCAGCCAAGCGTTGTCTTCCAGGACACGGGCTTTCTTT	CASSQALSSRTRAFF
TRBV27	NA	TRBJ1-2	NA	TGTGCCAGCAGTTTATCGAAGTGGTCGGGGGAGTACACCTTC	CASSLSKWSGEYTF
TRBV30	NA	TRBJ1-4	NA	TGTGCCTGGAGTGTCGCGGGGTACACGGGTGAAAAACTGTTTTTT	CAWSVAGYTGEKLFF
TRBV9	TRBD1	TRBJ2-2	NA	TGTGCCAGCAGCCAGACGATCGGGACAGTATCCGGGGAGCTGTTTTTT	CASSQTIGTVSGELFF
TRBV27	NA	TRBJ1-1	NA	TGTGCCAGCAGTTTATTGTCTGGAGTTAACACTGAAGCTTTCTTT	CASSLLSGVNTEAFF
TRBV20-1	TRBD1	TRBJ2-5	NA	TGCAGTGCTAGTTTCCCGGGACAGGGGTCAGAGACCCAGTACTTC	CSASFPGQGSETQYF
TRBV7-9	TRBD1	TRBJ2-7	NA	TGTGCCAGCAGCTTCCACGGGACAGGGCTAACCTACGAGCAGTACTTC	CASSFHGTGLTYEQYF
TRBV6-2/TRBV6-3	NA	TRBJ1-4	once	TGTGCCAGCAGCGACCTTACAGGATTGGGTGAAAAACTGTTTTTT	CASSDLTGLGEKLFF
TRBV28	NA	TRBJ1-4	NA	TGTGCCAGCAGTTTAGTCGGGCAGGGCGAGGAAAAACTGTTTTTT	CASSLVGQGEEKLFF
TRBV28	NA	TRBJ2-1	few	TGTGCCAGCAGGACCGGACTCGGCTACAATGAGCAGTTCTTC	CASRTGLGYNEQFF
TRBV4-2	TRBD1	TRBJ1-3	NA	TGTGCCAGCAGCCCGGACGGGACAGGAGGAAACACCATATATTTT	CASSPDGTGGNTIYF
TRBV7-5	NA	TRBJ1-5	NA	TGTGCCAGAAGCTCAGACAGGGGTAGCAATCAGCCCCAGCATTTT	CARSSDRGSNQPQHF
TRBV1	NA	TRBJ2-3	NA	TGCACCAGCAGTCACGAGACTAGATTCAATTCAGATACGCAGTATTTT	CTSSHETRFNSDTQYF